The source of this TCR beta chain is a study of T cell responses to AZD1222 COVID-19 vaccine. The method was immunoSEQ multiplex PCR; TCRdb's version includes in-frame clones alone and lacks a portion of them. Of some 92,000 clones in the sample, approximately 90% were seen once. This CDR3 is 15 amino acids long. Per the germline V gene, CDR1 is SGHTA and CDR2 is FQGTGA. V was clipped by 2 bases and J by 5 bases; unmatched bases: 3. Study conclusions and caveats: Receipt of two AZD1222 doses was followed by a rise in Spike-specific TCR breadth and depth. Possibly, clonal diversity was underestimated; donors were largely white British and included more females.

A word on this clone: Antigen: not known.

This clonotype originated in an adult in good health. The rearrangement links TRBV7-3 to TRBJ2-1; 10 nucleotides align to TRBD2. The specimen was peripheral blood, collected on day 0 of AZD1222 vaccination. This chain's CDR3 is CASSLFLAGDNEQFF. DNA for the CDR3: TGTGCCAGCAGCTTATTCCTAGCGGGAGACAATGAGCAGTTCTTC. The whole variable domain, filled in from reference TRBV7-3 and TRBJ2-1, reads GAGVSQTPSNKVTEKGKYVELRCDPISGHTALYWYRQSLGQGPEFLIYFQGTGAADDSGLPNDRFFAVRPEGSVSTLKIQRTERGDSAVYLCASSLFLAGDNEQFFGPGTRLTVL.